Shown below are 32 T cell receptor beta chains from a single sample sequenced in a study of T cells in Graves' hyperthyroidism and ophthalmopathy. Using RNA transcripts as the source, TCR beta CDR3 regions were amplified. Researchers ran a first-round RT-PCR on the TCR CDR3 using the HTBI primer set. MiXCR, run by TCRdb on the multiplex PCR reads, gives a single entry per CDR3 protein. The sample carries about half a million distinct CDR3 sequences, about 16% recorded once. The sequencing sample was made of blood. Receptor source: a woman aged 25 to 39 with Graves' ophthalmopathy.

This clonotype was picked up many times. This chain links TRBV10-3 with TRBJ1-1; weak D call: TRBD1 (6 bases). In germline, CDR1 is ENHRY, CDR2 SYGVKD. Trimming took 1 base from V and 1 from J, leaving 13 bases between them. This CDR3 has 16 residues. The CDR3, as DNA: TGTGCCATCAGTGAGTTCGGGGGGCGAAAGAACACTGAAGCTTTCTTT. It encodes CAISEFGGRKNTEAFF.

This clonotype was counted a few times. The genes are TRBV27 and TRBJ1-5; D call uncertain. Germline CDR1 MNHEY, CDR2 SMNVEV (reference sequence). The CDR3 covers 17 residues. Trimming removed 5 bases from V and 4 bases from J, with 21 bases in between. The CDR3 nucleotides read TGTGCCAGCAGTACGGCTTATCACACAGAAAGTAATCAGCCCCAGCATTTT. It encodes CASSTAYHTESNQPQHF.

This clonotype has only a few counts. The rearrangement links TRBV6-2 or TRBV6-3 to TRBJ1-6; 8 bases align to TRBD1. V shed 6 bases, J shed 9 bases, and the junction held 4 bases outside the gene matches. Germline loops: CDR1 MNHEY, CDR2 SVGEGT. CDR3 length: 13 residues. The chain's CDR3 is CASRTGVSSPLHF. The CDR3 DNA sequence: TGTGCCAGCAGGACAGGGGTCAGTTCACCCCTCCACTTT.

The rearrangement links TRBV18 to TRBJ2-7; 11 nucleotides agree with TRBD2. The CDR3 loop spans 15 amino acids. Germline V gives CDR1 KGHSH, CDR2 LQKENI. The V gene end was trimmed by 3 bases and the J gene end by 5 bases; junction bases not matched to a gene: 6. CDR3 amino acids: CASSPILAGANEQYF. In DNA, the CDR3 is TGTGCCAGCTCACCGATACTAGCGGGAGCGAACGAGCAGTACTTC.

This clonotype was counted at least ten times. CDR3 loop: CASSPRGENSYEQYF. The CDR3 DNA follows: TGTGCCAGCAGTCCGCGGGGGGAAAACTCCTACGAGCAGTACTTC. The V and J genes are TRBV9 and TRBJ2-7, with 8 positions matching TRBD2. The CDR3 length is 15 residues. From germline, CDR1 is SGDLS and CDR2 YYNGEE. The V gene end was trimmed by 5 bases and the J gene end by 0 bases; junction bases not matched to a gene: 7.

This chain joins TRBV12-5 and TRBJ1-3, with a tentative D call TRBD1 (5 bases). The CDR3 consists of 22 residues. The germline gives CDR1 LGHNT, CDR2 FRNRAP. Trimming removed 3 bases at V and 0 bases at J, with 30 bases between. Written as DNA, the CDR3 is TGTGCTAGTGGTTTCCAAACCTCTCTGATAGGGACGCAATCACTCTCTGGAAACACCATATATTTT. Protein: CASGFQTSLIGTQSLSGNTIYF.

This clonotype has a handful of counts. V is TRBV5-1 and J is TRBJ2-1; TRBD1 or TRBD2 may be the D gene (5 bases each). The CDR3 has 14 amino acids. From germline, CDR1 is SGHRS and CDR2 YFSETQ. V shed 4 bases and J shed 4 bases, with 12 bases lying between them. For the CDR3, the DNA is TGCGCCAGCAGCCGGGACGGGGATTACAATGAGCAGTTCTTC. Its translation: CASSRDGDYNEQFF.

This clonotype has only a few counts. This rearrangement joins TRBV9 to TRBJ2-1, with D uncertain. The CDR3 is 14 amino acids. CDR1 and CDR2 (germline): SGDLS, YYNGEE. Trimming removed 0 bases at V and 4 bases at J, with 8 bases between. The CDR3 sequence is CASSVGLQYNEQFF. In DNA form, the CDR3 reads TGTGCCAGCAGCGTAGGACTGCAGTACAATGAGCAGTTCTTC. Based on the CDR3 plus reference TRBV9 and TRBJ2-1, the full variable domain is DSGVTQTPKHLITATGQRVTLRCSPRSGDLSVYWYQQSLDQGLQFLIQYYNGEERAKGNILERFSAQQFPDLHSELNLSSLELGDSALYFCASSVGLQYNEQFFGPGTRLTVL.

The rearrangement joins TRBV28 to TRBJ1-1; tentatively, D is TRBD1 (6 bases). The CDR3 covers 12 residues. Trimming removed 5 bases from V and 10 bases from J, with 14 bases in between. CDR1 MDHEN and CDR2 SYDVKM come from the germline V gene. CDR3 sequence reads: CASSMTGSGAFF. The CDR3 nucleotides read TGTGCCAGCAGTATGACAGGTTCGGGAGCTTTCTTT.

The chain links TRBV4-1 to TRBJ1-5; no firm D call. The V end lost 4 bases, the J end lost 3 bases, and 10 bases lay between the germline ends. The CDR3 length is 14 residues. The V gene's germline CDR1 is MGHRA and CDR2 YSYEKL. DNA for the CDR3: TGCGCCAGCAGCCCGACAAGGGCCAATCAGCCCCAGCATTTT. Protein sequence: CASSPTRANQPQHF.

The chain recombines TRBV5-1 with TRBJ2-1; D perhaps matches TRBD2 (5 bases). Germline V gives CDR1 SGHRS, CDR2 YFSETQ. V lost 0 bases to trimming and J lost 8 bases, with 15 bases between them. The CDR3 spans 15 residues. CDR3 in DNA: TGCGCCAGCAGCTTGGATCTAGAGTTGAGGGATGAGCAGTTCTTC. It yields the protein CASSLDLELRDEQFF.

J is TRBJ2-1 and V is TRBV12-3 or TRBV12-4; TRBD2 is a possible D gene (6 bases). Trimming cost V 6 bases and J 3 bases, with 15 bases left between them. This CDR3 comprises 15 residues. The CDR3 sequence is CASSLIGTYYNEQFF. The CDR3 nucleotides read TGTGCCAGCAGCCTTATCGGGACTTACTACAATGAGCAGTTCTTC.

The sample holds many counts of this clonotype. This chain connects TRBV28 to TRBJ2-1; weak D call: TRBD2 (6 bases). The germline V and J ends were trimmed by 6 bases and 5 bases, with 14 bases remaining between them. The CDR3 totals 14 residues. The V gene's germline CDR1 is MDHEN and CDR2 SYDVKM. CDR3 DNA sequence: TGTGCCAGCAGCCTCGGGGGAGGACACAATGAGCAGTTCTTC. It yields the protein CASSLGGGHNEQFF.

In its sample, this clonotype was seen a few times. The gene calls are TRBV5-1 and TRBJ1-4, with a possible D match to TRBD1 (5 bases). The length of the CDR3 is 14 residues. CDR1 and CDR2 from the germline V gene are SGHRS and YFSETQ. V was shortened by 4 bases and J by 7 bases, with 14 bases between the two germline ends. CDR3 protein: CASSPGAGVEKLFF. CDR3 nucleotides: TGCGCCAGCAGCCCCGGGGCTGGGGTTGAAAAACTGTTTTTT.

Many counts were recorded for this clonotype. This rearrangement joins TRBV28 to TRBJ2-3, with 9 positions matching TRBD1. Germline values: CDR1 MDHEN, CDR2 SYDVKM. V shed 3 bases, J shed 3 bases, and the junction held 13 bases outside the gene matches. CDR3 length equals 18 residues. CDR3 coding DNA: TGTGCCAGCAGTTTTGGTCCCCGACCGGGACAGGGTACAGATACGCAGTATTTT. Protein product: CASSFGPRPGQGTDTQYF.

This clonotype was counted only a few times. This chain uses TRBV3-1 with TRBJ2-2; possible D gene TRBD1, 6 bases. Germline V gene lookup returns CDR1 LGHDT and CDR2 YNNKEL (reference sequence). CDR3 length: 15 amino acids. V dropped 3 bases and J dropped 1 base, with 9 bases sitting between them. The CDR3 coding sequence is TGTGCCAGCAGCCAGGGGGCGGGGAACACCGGGGAGCTGTTTTTT. This encodes CASSQGAGNTGELFF.

This clonotype occurred many times. V usage is TRBV7-3 and J usage is TRBJ2-7, with D unresolved. V lost 6 bases and J 0 bases, leaving 12 bases between the germline ends. The CDR3 runs 14 residues. The germline gives CDR1 SGHTA, CDR2 FQGTGA. The CDR3 region is CASRQNWSSYEQYF. The CDR3 nucleotides read TGTGCCAGCAGGCAGAACTGGAGCTCCTACGAGCAGTACTTC. Full variable domain (rest looked up from reference TRBV7-3 and TRBJ2-7): GAGVSQTPSNKVTEKGKYVELRCDPISGHTALYWYRQSLGQGPEFLIYFQGTGAADDSGLPNDRFFAVRPEGSVSTLKIQRTERGDSAVYLCASRQNWSSYEQYFGPGTRLTVT.

This clonotype was recorded many times. The rearrangement joins TRBV20-1 to TRBJ1-2; 9 bases map to TRBD1. The V gene's germline CDR1 is DFQATT and CDR2 SNEGSKA (reference sequence). V lost 6 bases, J lost 4 bases, and 9 bases stayed unmatched. CDR3 size: 14 residues. The CDR3 spells CSATGTGRSYGYTF. CDR3 in DNA: TGCAGTGCAACCGGGACAGGGAGATCCTATGGCTACACCTTC.

This clonotype was found many times. The chain links TRBV6-6 to TRBJ2-4; 8 bases match TRBD1. V was clipped by 0 bases and J by 0 bases; unmatched bases: 4. The CDR3 contains 17 residues. Germline-derived CDR1 and CDR2 are MNHNY and SVGAGI (reference sequence). The DNA for the CDR3 is TGTGCCAGCAGTTACTCTGGACAGGGACTAGCCAAAAACATTCAGTACTTC. Its translation: CASSYSGQGLAKNIQYF.

This clonotype was found many times. The gene calls are TRBV11-2 and TRBJ2-7; 7 bases map to TRBD1. The CDR3 has 14 amino acids. In germline, CDR1 is SGHAT, CDR2 FQNNGV. Unmatched junction bases numbered 5, after V lost 5 bases and J lost 1 base. This chain's CDR3 is CASSTRTGSYEQYF. CDR3 DNA: TGTGCCAGCAGCACACGGACAGGATCCTACGAGCAGTACTTC.

This clonotype came up once. The chain couples TRBV30 to TRBJ1-2; D perhaps matches TRBD1 (5 bases). The CDR3 has 13 amino acids. The ends were cut back, 3 bases at V and 4 bases at J, with 12 bases in the middle. Germline V gene data show CDR1 as GTSNPN and CDR2 as SVGIG (reference sequence). The CDR3 DNA reads TGTGCCTGGAGGGGGACGGGGGTCTATGGCTACACCTTC. Translation gives CAWRGTGVYGYTF.

The count of this clonotype is one. The chain employs TRBV7-2 and TRBJ2-7; D perhaps matches TRBD2 (5 bases). Germline-derived CDR1 and CDR2 are SGHTA and FQGNSA. This CDR3 has 16 residues. Trimming removed 1 base from V and 0 bases from J, with 13 bases in between. The CDR3 spells CASSLESSGFSYEQYF. The CDR3 coding sequence is TGTGCCAGCAGCTTAGAATCGTCGGGGTTCTCCTACGAGCAGTACTTC. The full variable domain, with the rest looked up from reference TRBV7-2 and TRBJ2-7, is GAGVSQSPSNKVTEKGKDVELRCDPISGHTALYWYRQSLGQGLEFLIYFQGNSAPDKSGLPSDRFSAERTGGSVSTLTIQRTQQEDSAVYLCASSLESSGFSYEQYFGPGTRLTVT.

This clonotype was counted many times. The genes are TRBV28 and TRBJ2-7, with unresolved D. With 3 bases removed from V and 3 bases from J, the gap between germline ends came to 6 bases. Germline CDR1 MDHEN, CDR2 SYDVKM. This CDR3 is 12 amino acids long. CDR3 region: CASSLLGYEQYF. The DNA of the CDR3 is TGTGCCAGCAGTTTGTTGGGCTACGAGCAGTACTTC.

This clonotype has more than one count but fewer than ten. This chain links TRBV27 with TRBJ2-1; 8 bases match TRBD1. Germline loops: CDR1 MNHEY, CDR2 SMNVEV (reference sequence). The CDR3 runs to 15 residues. The ends lost 3 bases at V and 3 bases at J; junction bases unmatched: 4. Here the CDR3 DNA reads TGTGCCAGCAGTTTGGGGACAGGAGTCTACAATGAGCAGTTCTTC. Its translation: CASSLGTGVYNEQFF.

This clonotype was seen repeatedly, ten times or more. V and J are TRBV6-2 or TRBV6-3 and TRBJ1-5; TRBD1 matches 10 bases. Germline V gives CDR1 MNHEY, CDR2 SVGEGT. This CDR3 spans 15 amino acids. V gave up 4 bases and J gave up 8 bases; unmatched junction bases: 8. CDR3 sequence (DNA): TGTGCCAGCAGTTCCGGGACAGGGGATTGGGAGCCCCAGCATTTT. It specifies CASSSGTGDWEPQHF.

This clonotype was recorded many times. The chain has TRBV11-1 and TRBJ2-7; 10 positions agree with TRBD1. Per the germline V gene, CDR1 is SGHAT and CDR2 is FQDESV (reference sequence). Trimming at V came to 4 bases and at J to 4 bases, leaving 7 bases not matched to a gene. The CDR3 has 15 residues. Written as DNA, the CDR3 is TGTGCCAGCAGCTCCCGGGACAGGGGCTTGTACGAGCAGTACTTC. Translated, it gives CASSSRDRGLYEQYF.

This clonotype appeared many times. CDR3 amino acids: CASSSQPQGNTEAFF. The CDR3 DNA is TGTGCCAGCAGTTCCCAGCCCCAAGGCAACACTGAAGCTTTCTTT. The V gene is TRBV6-1, the J gene TRBJ1-1; D is uncertain. The length of the CDR3 is 15 residues. Looked up from germline, CDR1 is MNHNS and CDR2 is SASEGT. Trimming stripped 5 bases from V and 2 bases from J, with 15 bases between.

V usage is TRBV20-1 and J usage is TRBJ1-5, with D unclear. The V and J ends lost 2 bases and 0 bases respectively, with 8 bases between them. Germline loops: CDR1 DFQATT, CDR2 SNEGSKA (reference sequence). The CDR3 runs 14 residues. The CDR3 bases are TGCAGTGCTAGAAACGGTTATAGCAATCAGCCCCAGCATTTT. Translated: CSARNGYSNQPQHF.

DNA for the CDR3: TGTGCCAGCAGCCCCGGCCTAGCGGGCTACACAGATACGCAGTATTTT. Translating gives CASSPGLAGYTDTQYF. V gene TRBV14 combines with J gene TRBJ2-3; 8 bases agree with TRBD2. V lost 4 bases, J lost 2 bases, and 8 bases stayed unmatched. Germline V gene data show CDR1 as SGHDN and CDR2 as FVKESK. This CDR3 spans 16 amino acids.

This clonotype was seen more than once but under ten times. The gene calls are TRBV27 and TRBJ2-7; D uncertain. The V end lost 3 bases, the J end lost 5 bases, and 14 bases lay between the germline ends. The germline V gene encodes CDR1 MNHEY and CDR2 SMNVEV (reference sequence). This CDR3 spans 14 amino acids. The CDR3 reads CASSLGDLRNEQYF. CDR3 DNA sequence: TGTGCCAGCAGTTTGGGCGATCTGAGAAACGAGCAGTACTTC.

The V gene is TRBV4-1, the J gene TRBJ2-1, with 8 positions matching TRBD2. Trimming took 1 base from V and 6 from J; bases not matched to a gene: 5. This CDR3 spans 15 amino acids. CDR1 is MGHRA, CDR2 YSYEKL, per germline. The CDR3 DNA is TGCGCCAGCAGCCAAGCCCCACTAGCGGTCAATGAGCAGTTCTTC. Protein product: CASSQAPLAVNEQFF.

This clonotype was seen a handful of times. This chain connects TRBV2 to TRBJ2-2; D is tentatively TRBD1 or TRBD2 (6 bases each). V lost 4 bases and J lost 5, with 11 bases in between. The CDR3 spans 14 residues. The V gene's germline CDR1 is SNHLY and CDR2 FYNNEI. DNA for the CDR3: TGTGCCAGCAGTGTAAAAGGGGGGACCGGGGAGCTGTTTTTT. This translates into CASSVKGGTGELFF.